This passage covers 10 T cell receptor beta chains from one sample sequenced in a study of control samples from healthy donors and cancer patients. The data were produced by immunoSEQ multiplex PCR, yet TCRdb's version contains in-frame clones alone and is incomplete. In the table there are 78,000 or so clones, around four fifths of which are singletons. The specimen was blood. The receptors here all came from a man aged 50-59 years in good health.

The chain combines TRBV7-3 with TRBJ1-1, with D unresolved. The V gene's germline CDR1 is SGHTA and CDR2 FQGTGA. Trimming cost V 0 bases and J 0 bases, with 8 bases left between them. The length of the CDR3 is 15 residues. The CDR3 nucleotides are TGTGCCAGCAGCTTAACGCAAGCCATGAACACTGAAGCTTTCTTT. It specifies CASSLTQAMNTEAFF.

This clone appeared once. V gene TRBV28 combines with J gene TRBJ2-1, with a tentative D call TRBD2 (6 bases). The CDR3 spans 14 residues. Germline CDR1 is MDHEN and CDR2 is SYDVKM. The V end was cut by 7 bases, the J end by 6 bases, with 16 bases between. This CDR3 reads CASTPTSTPNEQFF. The CDR3 DNA reads TGTGCCAGCACCCCGACTAGTACCCCCAATGAGCAGTTCTTC.

The genes are TRBV5-6 and TRBJ2-5; perhaps TRBD1 as D (5 bases). V shed 0 bases and J shed 5 bases, with 8 bases lying between them. This CDR3 has 13 amino acids. Germline V gene data show CDR1 as SGHDT and CDR2 as YYEEEE. This CDR3 reads CASSLAAGETQYF. The CDR3 bases are TGTGCCAGCAGCTTGGCGGCAGGGGAGACCCAGTACTTC.

This chain uses TRBV30 with TRBJ1-6, with D unresolved. This CDR3 has 13 residues. Germline loops: CDR1 GTSNPN, CDR2 SVGIG (reference sequence). The ends were cut back, 3 bases at V and 7 bases at J, with 10 bases in the middle. The CDR3 DNA reads as TGTGCCTGGAGCCCACAGCCGAATTCACCCCTCCACTTT. Protein product: CAWSPQPNSPLHF.

CDR3 in DNA: TGTGCCAGCAGTGGGGGGTGGGGTTATCAGCCCCAGCATTTT. Its protein is CASSGGWGYQPQHF. The chain has TRBV6-2 or TRBV6-3 and TRBJ1-5, with TRBD1 as a possible D gene (5 bases). This CDR3 is 14 amino acids long. CDR1 is MNHEY, CDR2 SVGEGT, per germline. V lost 5 bases and J lost 5, with 13 bases in between.

This clone has a single count. The chain carries TRBV3-1 (or the pseudogene TRBV3-2) and TRBJ1-1; no clear D gene. The CDR3 spans 13 residues. CDR1 and CDR2 (germline): LGHDT, YNNKEL (reference sequence). Trimming left V 0 bases short and J 7 bases short, with 9 bases between. The DNA for the CDR3 is TGTGCCAGCAGCCAAGATCTTGCGAGTGAAGCTTTCTTT. It is translated as CASSQDLASEAFF.

The chain uses TRBV4-3 and TRBJ2-1, with TRBD2 matching over 7 bases. The V gene end was trimmed by 2 bases and the J gene end by 0 bases; junction bases not matched to a gene: 7. The CDR3 is 17 amino acids. Germline CDR1 is LGHNA and CDR2 is YSLEER. CDR3 DNA sequence: TGCGCCAGCAGCCAAACTAGCGTATGGAGCTCCTACAATGAGCAGTTCTTC. Its translation: CASSQTSVWSSYNEQFF.

In DNA form, the CDR3 reads TGTGCCAGCAGCCTGAGGGGAGTCGAGACCCAGTACTTC. Residues: CASSLRGVETQYF. The V call is TRBV3-1 (or the pseudogene TRBV3-2), the J call TRBJ2-5; D is possibly TRBD1 or TRBD2 (5 bases each). Trimming removed 4 bases from V and 5 bases from J, with 11 bases in between. The CDR3 consists of 13 residues. The V gene's germline CDR1 is LGHDT and CDR2 YNNKEL (reference sequence).

This clone occurred once. This chain uses TRBV30 with TRBJ1-5; 7 nucleotides align to TRBD1. Germline assignment: CDR1 GTSNPN and CDR2 SVGIG (reference sequence). J was trimmed by 0 bases and V by 1 base; bases with no gene match: 9. The CDR3 length is 17 residues. The CDR3 DNA reads TGTGCCTGGAGTGGGGGGGACAGAATTTATAGCAATCAGCCCCAGCATTTT. This encodes CAWSGGDRIYSNQPQHF. Supplemented by reference TRBV30 and TRBJ1-5, the full variable domain reads SQTIHQWPATLVQPVGSPLSLECTVEGTSNPNLYWYRQAAGRGLQLLFYSVGIGQISSEVPQNLSASRPQDRQFILSSKKLLLSDSGFYLCAWSGGDRIYSNQPQHFGDGTRLSIL.

This clone was found a few times. This chain uses TRBV19 with TRBJ1-5, with D perhaps matching TRBD1 (5 bases). This CDR3 is 15 amino acids long. Trimming took 6 bases from V and 7 from J, leaving 19 bases between them. Germline CDR1 is LNHDA and CDR2 is SQIVND (reference sequence). The CDR3, as DNA: TGTGCCAGTAGCCTTGGAGGGGAGGGAGAACAGCCCCAGCATTTT. Its translation is CASSLGGEGEQPQHF.